The rows below give T cell receptor beta chains drawn from one sample of a study of cytomegalovirus exposure and HLA in healthy donors. Measured with immunoSEQ multiplex PCR; TCRdb has only the in-frame clones, and not every one. The sample holds some 150,000 clones, roughly 82% seen once. The source material was PBMCs. These receptors were collected from a man aged 18-30 years in good health and CMV-seropositive. The CDR3 runs from the conserved cysteine through the conserved F or W. The order of the fields is D gene, V gene, J gene, clone size, CDR3 DNA, CDR3 protein. D genes are given only for firm matches. Some rows mark clone size as missing; the rest say once, few, many or name a class of expanded clone.

d_call: .
v_call: TRBV11-2
j_call: TRBJ2-5
clone_size: .
cdr3_nt: TGTGCCAGCAGGGACATAAGCGGGTATGGGGAGACCCAGTACTTC
cdr3_aa: CASRDISGYGETQYF

d_call: .
v_call: TRBV27
j_call: TRBJ1-3
clone_size: .
cdr3_nt: TGTGCCAGCAGTCCGCACAGGGCAGAGGGAAACACCATATATTTT
cdr3_aa: CASSPHRAEGNTIYF

d_call: TRBD1
v_call: TRBV5-4
j_call: TRBJ2-7
clone_size: once
cdr3_nt: TGTGCCAGCAGCTTGGCAGGGACAGCGTCCTACGAGCAGTACTTC
cdr3_aa: CASSLAGTASYEQYF

d_call: TRBD1
v_call: TRBV5-6
j_call: TRBJ1-1
clone_size: .
cdr3_nt: TGTGCCAGCAGCTTGGCGTACAGGGGCCCCGCCACTGAAGCTTTCTTT
cdr3_aa: CASSLAYRGPATEAFF

d_call: TRBD1
v_call: TRBV30
j_call: TRBJ1-2
clone_size: .
cdr3_nt: TGTGCCTGGGGACAGGGGGTTGATGGCTACACCTTC
cdr3_aa: CAWGQGVDGYTF

d_call: .
v_call: TRBV19
j_call: TRBJ1-5
clone_size: .
cdr3_nt: TGTGCCAGTAGTATAGATTATAATCAGCCCCAGCATTTT
cdr3_aa: CASSIDYNQPQHF

d_call: .
v_call: TRBV18
j_call: TRBJ2-2
clone_size: .
cdr3_nt: TGTGCCAGCTCACGACTACCCCCCAACACCGGGGAGCTGTTTTTT
cdr3_aa: CASSRLPPNTGELFF

d_call: .
v_call: TRBV29-1
j_call: TRBJ2-7
clone_size: .
cdr3_nt: TGCAGCGTTGAAGTTCACGTCCTGCGACGGGGCTACGAGCAGTACTTC
cdr3_aa: CSVEVHVLRRGYEQYF

d_call: .
v_call: TRBV28
j_call: TRBJ2-1
clone_size: .
cdr3_nt: TGTGCCAGCAGTTTAAAACAGGAGCAGTTCTTC
cdr3_aa: CASSLKQEQFF

d_call: .
v_call: TRBV14
j_call: TRBJ1-1
clone_size: .
cdr3_nt: TGTGCCAGCAGCCAACGACAGAGGTACACTGAAGCTTTCTTT
cdr3_aa: CASSQRQRYTEAFF

d_call: .
v_call: TRBV4-1
j_call: TRBJ1-5
clone_size: .
cdr3_nt: TGCGCCAGCAGCCATCCGGGACAACAGACCGACCAGCCCCAGCATTTT
cdr3_aa: CASSHPGQQTDQPQHF

d_call: .
v_call: TRBV7-3
j_call: TRBJ1-1
clone_size: .
cdr3_nt: TGTGCCAGCAGCCTACCCCTGGGGGGCACTGAAGCTTTCTTT
cdr3_aa: CASSLPLGGTEAFF

d_call: TRBD2
v_call: TRBV5-1
j_call: TRBJ2-1
clone_size: .
cdr3_nt: TGCGCCAGCAGCTTGGGGGGTAGCGGGAGGGCCAACGAGCAGTTCTTC
cdr3_aa: CASSLGGSGRANEQFF

d_call: TRBD2
v_call: TRBV5-1
j_call: TRBJ2-4
clone_size: .
cdr3_nt: TGCGCCAGCAGCTTACTAGCGGGAGGCAAAAACATTCAGTACTTC
cdr3_aa: CASSLLAGGKNIQYF

d_call: .
v_call: TRBV29-1
j_call: TRBJ2-5
clone_size: .
cdr3_nt: TGCAGCGTTGAAGATCATCGTGAGCGGCTTCCGGAGACCCAGTACTTC
cdr3_aa: CSVEDHRERLPETQYF

d_call: .
v_call: TRBV4-1
j_call: TRBJ1-4
clone_size: .
cdr3_nt: TGCGCCAGCAGCCAAGAGTCGGGGGAAACTAATGAAAAACTGTTTTTT
cdr3_aa: CASSQESGETNEKLFF

d_call: TRBD1
v_call: TRBV27
j_call: TRBJ1-3
clone_size: .
cdr3_nt: TGTGCCAGCAGTTTAACCGGGACAGGAATTGGAAACACCATATATTTT
cdr3_aa: CASSLTGTGIGNTIYF

d_call: TRBD2
v_call: TRBV5-1
j_call: TRBJ2-7
clone_size: .
cdr3_nt: TGCGCCAGCAGCTTGGTTGCGGGAGAACTTCGGGAGCAGTACTTC
cdr3_aa: CASSLVAGELREQYF

d_call: .
v_call: TRBV13
j_call: TRBJ1-2
clone_size: .
cdr3_nt: TGTGCCAGCAGTCAAACAGGGTCCGTTGGCTACACCTTC
cdr3_aa: CASSQTGSVGYTF

d_call: .
v_call: TRBV28
j_call: TRBJ2-7
clone_size: .
cdr3_nt: TGTGCCTCCGGGACATTCTCCTACGAGCAGTACTTC
cdr3_aa: CASGTFSYEQYF

d_call: .
v_call: TRBV11-2
j_call: TRBJ1-1
clone_size: .
cdr3_nt: TGTGCCAGCAGCTCCCCGAACGGGAATGCGAACACTGAAGCTTTCTTT
cdr3_aa: CASSSPNGNANTEAFF

d_call: .
v_call: TRBV28
j_call: TRBJ2-7
clone_size: .
cdr3_nt: TGTGCCAGCAGTTTCGTGGCAGGCCACTACGAGCAGTACTTC
cdr3_aa: CASSFVAGHYEQYF

d_call: TRBD1
v_call: TRBV19
j_call: TRBJ1-1
clone_size: .
cdr3_nt: TGTGCCAGTAGTCGACAGGGAGATGGGACTGAAGCTTTCTTT
cdr3_aa: CASSRQGDGTEAFF

d_call: TRBD2
v_call: TRBV4-1
j_call: TRBJ2-3
clone_size: .
cdr3_nt: TGCGCCAGCAGCCCTGGACTAGCGGGAGCGGTAGATACGCAGTATTTT
cdr3_aa: CASSPGLAGAVDTQYF

d_call: .
v_call: TRBV7-9
j_call: TRBJ2-7
clone_size: .
cdr3_nt: TGTGCCAGCAGCCCCTCAAGCGTCCCCTACGAGCAGTACTTC
cdr3_aa: CASSPSSVPYEQYF

d_call: TRBD1
v_call: TRBV9
j_call: TRBJ2-2
clone_size: .
cdr3_nt: TGTGCCAGCAGCGTCCCGGGACAGGGGGGCACCGGGGAGCTGTTTTTT
cdr3_aa: CASSVPGQGGTGELFF

d_call: .
v_call: TRBV30
j_call: TRBJ2-2
clone_size: .
cdr3_nt: TGTGCCTGGAAAGGTGGGAGCGAGAAGCTGTTTTTT
cdr3_aa: CAWKGGSEKLFF

d_call: .
v_call: TRBV23-1
j_call: TRBJ2-2
clone_size: .
cdr3_nt: TGCGCCAGCAGTCAGAAAAGGGGAACATCGAACACCGGGGAGCTGTTTTTT
cdr3_aa: CASSQKRGTSNTGELFF

d_call: .
v_call: TRBV2
j_call: TRBJ1-1
clone_size: .
cdr3_nt: TGTGCCAGCAGAGTTACAGGGAAGAGTGAAGCTTTCTTT
cdr3_aa: CASRVTGKSEAFF

d_call: TRBD2
v_call: TRBV5-4
j_call: TRBJ2-2
clone_size: .
cdr3_nt: TGTGCCAGCACCCCCTCGGGCGGGAGTATTCCCGGGGAGCTGTTTTTT
cdr3_aa: CASTPSGGSIPGELFF

d_call: TRBD1
v_call: TRBV6-1
j_call: TRBJ1-5
clone_size: .
cdr3_nt: TGTGCCAGCAGAGGACAGGGGGATCAGCCCCAGCATTTT
cdr3_aa: CASRGQGDQPQHF

d_call: TRBD2
v_call: TRBV6-1
j_call: TRBJ2-7
clone_size: .
cdr3_nt: TGTGCCAGCAGGGAGGGACTAGCGGGACTCTACGAGCAGTACTTC
cdr3_aa: CASREGLAGLYEQYF

d_call: TRBD1
v_call: TRBV28
j_call: TRBJ1-1
clone_size: .
cdr3_nt: TGTGCCAGCAGCTACAGGGGGCCTTACACTGAAGCTTTCTTT
cdr3_aa: CASSYRGPYTEAFF

d_call: .
v_call: TRBV6-5
j_call: TRBJ1-2
clone_size: .
cdr3_nt: TGTGCCAGCAGTTACTCCGGGACATACTATGGCTACACCTTC
cdr3_aa: CASSYSGTYYGYTF

d_call: .
v_call: TRBV13
j_call: TRBJ1-2
clone_size: .
cdr3_nt: TGTGCCAGCAGCCAAGGGGATTATGGCTACACCTTC
cdr3_aa: CASSQGDYGYTF

d_call: TRBD2
v_call: TRBV14
j_call: TRBJ2-7
clone_size: .
cdr3_nt: TGTGCCAGCAGCCAAGCCTGGACTAGCGGGAGCTACGAGCAGTACTTC
cdr3_aa: CASSQAWTSGSYEQYF

d_call: TRBD1
v_call: TRBV19
j_call: TRBJ2-6
clone_size: few
cdr3_nt: TGTGCCAGTAGTTTTTACTACAGGGGTGGGTCCAACGTCCTGACTTTC
cdr3_aa: CASSFYYRGGSNVLTF

d_call: TRBD1
v_call: TRBV11-2
j_call: TRBJ2-5
clone_size: .
cdr3_nt: TGTGCCAGCAGCTTCTCGACAGGGAAAGAGACCCAGTACTTC
cdr3_aa: CASSFSTGKETQYF

d_call: .
v_call: TRBV19
j_call: TRBJ1-4
clone_size: .
cdr3_nt: TGTGCCAGTAGCATCAGGTCAACTAATGAAAAACTGTTTTTT
cdr3_aa: CASSIRSTNEKLFF

d_call: .
v_call: TRBV6-5
j_call: TRBJ2-1
clone_size: .
cdr3_nt: TGTGCCAGCAGGCAAACAGGGAGCTCCTACAATGAGCAGTTCTTC
cdr3_aa: CASRQTGSSYNEQFF

d_call: TRBD1
v_call: TRBV7-9
j_call: TRBJ2-6
clone_size: .
cdr3_nt: TGTGCCAGCAGCTTAGCGGGCAGGGGGCTCTCTGGGGCCAACGTCCTGACTTTC
cdr3_aa: CASSLAGRGLSGANVLTF

d_call: TRBD1
v_call: TRBV11-2
j_call: TRBJ1-1
clone_size: .
cdr3_nt: TGTGCCAGCAGCTTATCCCTACGCGGGGACAGGAGTGAAGCTTTCTTT
cdr3_aa: CASSLSLRGDRSEAFF

d_call: .
v_call: TRBV28
j_call: TRBJ1-4
clone_size: .
cdr3_nt: TGTGCCAGCACCTCTAACGTAAAACTGTTTTTT
cdr3_aa: CASTSNVKLFF

d_call: TRBD1
v_call: TRBV7-8
j_call: TRBJ2-2
clone_size: few
cdr3_nt: TGTGCCAGCAGCTTAACCGGGACAGCGAACACCGGGGAGCTGTTTTTT
cdr3_aa: CASSLTGTANTGELFF

d_call: .
v_call: TRBV29-1
j_call: TRBJ2-1
clone_size: few
cdr3_nt: TGCAGCGCCCATGGGGGCCCACAGCAAACTTTCTCCAATGAGCAGTTCTTC
cdr3_aa: CSAHGGPQQTFSNEQFF

d_call: TRBD1
v_call: TRBV29-1
j_call: TRBJ2-5
clone_size: .
cdr3_nt: TGCAGCGTTGAAATGGCAGGGGGCTCGGAGACCCAGTACTTC
cdr3_aa: CSVEMAGGSETQYF

d_call: TRBD2
v_call: TRBV5-1
j_call: TRBJ2-1
clone_size: .
cdr3_nt: TGCGCCAGCAGCGTCCGTGTTCTCAGCGGGGGGAATGAGCAGTTCTTC
cdr3_aa: CASSVRVLSGGNEQFF

d_call: .
v_call: TRBV28
j_call: TRBJ1-5
clone_size: .
cdr3_nt: TGTGCCAGCAGCGCCAACAGGGCCGTGGGGCAGCCCCAGCATTTT
cdr3_aa: CASSANRAVGQPQHF

d_call: .
v_call: TRBV6-6
j_call: TRBJ1-5
clone_size: few
cdr3_nt: TGTGCCAGCAGTTCCGGGGGACTAGGCAATCAGCCCCAGCATTTT
cdr3_aa: CASSSGGLGNQPQHF

d_call: TRBD2
v_call: TRBV7-2
j_call: TRBJ2-3
clone_size: .
cdr3_nt: TGTGCCAGCAGCTCAAGCGGGATGCGCACAGATACGCAGTATTTT
cdr3_aa: CASSSSGMRTDTQYF

d_call: .
v_call: TRBV6-5
j_call: TRBJ2-1
clone_size: .
cdr3_nt: TGTGCCAGCAGTTACAAGAGCTCCTACAATGAGCAGTTCTTC
cdr3_aa: CASSYKSSYNEQFF

d_call: .
v_call: TRBV6-5
j_call: TRBJ2-1
clone_size: .
cdr3_nt: TGTGCCAGCAGTTACTCGTCACGGAGGGAGCAGTTCTTC
cdr3_aa: CASSYSSRREQFF

d_call: .
v_call: TRBV2
j_call: TRBJ1-2
clone_size: .
cdr3_nt: TGTGCCAGCAGTGAAGATCATGGGGGGTCTGGCTACACCTTC
cdr3_aa: CASSEDHGGSGYTF

d_call: TRBD1
v_call: TRBV5-6
j_call: TRBJ2-7
clone_size: .
cdr3_nt: TGTGCCAGCAGCCCCGGGACAGCGATAACCTACGAGCAGTACTTC
cdr3_aa: CASSPGTAITYEQYF

d_call: TRBD1
v_call: TRBV7-2
j_call: TRBJ2-5
clone_size: .
cdr3_nt: TGTGCCAGCAGCTCGACAGGGCTACTCCAAGAGACCCAGTACTTC
cdr3_aa: CASSSTGLLQETQYF

d_call: .
v_call: TRBV6-5
j_call: TRBJ2-5
clone_size: .
cdr3_nt: TGTGCCAGCAGTCACAGGACGGAACAAGAGACCCAGTACTTC
cdr3_aa: CASSHRTEQETQYF

d_call: .
v_call: TRBV11-2
j_call: TRBJ2-7
clone_size: .
cdr3_nt: TGTGCCAGCAGCTTAGTTGCAGGGCTCCTGAACTCCTACGAGCAGTACTTC
cdr3_aa: CASSLVAGLLNSYEQYF

d_call: .
v_call: TRBV7-3
j_call: TRBJ2-2
clone_size: .
cdr3_nt: TGTGCCAGCAGCTTAGGTGGCAGGGCCGGCGGGGAGCTGTTTTTT
cdr3_aa: CASSLGGRAGGELFF

d_call: TRBD1
v_call: TRBV10-1
j_call: TRBJ1-1
clone_size: .
cdr3_nt: TGCGCCAGCAGTGGGACAGGGTTGGGCACTGAAGCTTTCTTT
cdr3_aa: CASSGTGLGTEAFF